Included here is one TCR beta chain sequence, with context. Its matching antigen is unknown. The germline CDR1 and CDR2 sequences are SNHLY and FYNNEI. The CDR3 runs to 18 residues. Trimming took 4 bases from V and 0 from J; bases not matched to a gene: 8. The data were obtained in a study of PD-1 blockade in classical Hodgkin lymphoma. Regarding the study as a whole: Nothing has yet pinned down what causes the repertoire differences, possibly disease activity or prior therapy. According to reports, newly diagnosed patients had lower baseline TCR diversity than healthy donors, and relapsed/refractory patients had lower baseline TCR diversity still. In CD4+ cells, TCR diversity went up significantly by C4D1, but in CD8+ cells it did not. Complete responders' diversity at baseline resembled that of newly diagnosed patients.

Every one of the patients relapsed after autologous stem cell transplantation (brentuximab vedotin exposure was variable). PBMCs, once thawed, yielded CD8+ T cells isolated by magnetic negative selection. Clones were sequenced by immunoSEQ multiplex PCR, and TCRdb holds only the in-frame ones, with some missing. In the table there are thousands of clones, approximately 70% of which are singletons. The sequencing here drew on CD8+ T cells from blood, taken at baseline. The receptor was isolated from a human donor with classical Hodgkin lymphoma. The rearrangement links TRBV2 to TRBJ1-5; 11 positions agree with TRBD1. The CDR3 DNA sequence: TGTGCCAGCAGTGGCCGGGACAGGGGGGTCACTAGCAATCAGCCCCAGCATTTT. This translates into CASSGRDRGVTSNQPQHF.